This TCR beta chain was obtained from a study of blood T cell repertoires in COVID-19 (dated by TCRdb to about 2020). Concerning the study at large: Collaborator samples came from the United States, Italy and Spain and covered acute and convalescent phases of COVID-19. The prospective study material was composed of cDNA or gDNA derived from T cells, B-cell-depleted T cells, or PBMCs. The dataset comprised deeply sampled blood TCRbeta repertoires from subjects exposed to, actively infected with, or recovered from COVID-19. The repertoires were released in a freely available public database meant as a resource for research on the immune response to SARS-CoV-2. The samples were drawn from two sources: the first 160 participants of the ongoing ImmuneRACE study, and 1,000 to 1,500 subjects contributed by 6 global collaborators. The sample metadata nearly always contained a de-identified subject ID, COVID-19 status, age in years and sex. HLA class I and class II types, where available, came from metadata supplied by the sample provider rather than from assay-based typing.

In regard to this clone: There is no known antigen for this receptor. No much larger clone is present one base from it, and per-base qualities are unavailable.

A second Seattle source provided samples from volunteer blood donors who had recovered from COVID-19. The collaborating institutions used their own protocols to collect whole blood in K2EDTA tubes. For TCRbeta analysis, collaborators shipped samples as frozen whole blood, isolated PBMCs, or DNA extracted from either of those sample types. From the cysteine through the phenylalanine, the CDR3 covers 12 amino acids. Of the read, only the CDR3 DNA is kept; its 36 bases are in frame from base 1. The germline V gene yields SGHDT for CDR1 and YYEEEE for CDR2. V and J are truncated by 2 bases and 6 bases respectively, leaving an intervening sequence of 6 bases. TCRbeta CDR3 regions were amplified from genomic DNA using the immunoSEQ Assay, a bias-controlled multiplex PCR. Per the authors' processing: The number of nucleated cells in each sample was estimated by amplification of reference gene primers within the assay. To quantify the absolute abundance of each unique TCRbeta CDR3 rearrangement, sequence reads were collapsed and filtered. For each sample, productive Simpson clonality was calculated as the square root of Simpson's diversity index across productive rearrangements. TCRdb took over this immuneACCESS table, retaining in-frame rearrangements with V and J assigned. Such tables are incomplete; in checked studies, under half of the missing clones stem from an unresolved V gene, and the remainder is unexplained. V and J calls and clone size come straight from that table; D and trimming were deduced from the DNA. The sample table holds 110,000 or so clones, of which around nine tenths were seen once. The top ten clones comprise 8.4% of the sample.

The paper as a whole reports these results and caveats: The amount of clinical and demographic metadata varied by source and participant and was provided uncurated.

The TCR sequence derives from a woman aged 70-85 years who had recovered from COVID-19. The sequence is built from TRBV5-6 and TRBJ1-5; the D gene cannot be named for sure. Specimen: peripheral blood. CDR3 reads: CASSFAGQPQHF. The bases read TGTGCCAGCAGCTTCGCAGGTCAGCCCCAGCATTTT.